This record covers a single T cell receptor beta chain. What antigen it recognizes has not been identified. No qualities accompany the bases; no much larger clone lies one base away. These data are taken from a study of T cell responses to AZD1222 COVID-19 vaccine (dated by TCRdb to about 2021). At the level of the whole study: AZD1222 recipients given second doses at about 4 weeks or at about 12 weeks were pooled, since spike-specific TCR depth and breadth were not found to differ between the two schedules. TCR sequencing was performed for 230 to 250 trial participants, of whom about 200 were given two doses of AZD1222 and around 25 were given two doses of MenACWY control vaccine. Enrollment into the trials was organized by age into subgroups of 18-55, 56-69 and 70-plus years, and those subgroups contained about 150, 27 and 61 TCR-sequenced participants, respectively.

The V and J ends are trimmed by 6 bases and 0 bases, leaving 10 bases between them. The CDR3 contains 14 residues, cysteine and phenylalanine counted. This entry keeps only the CDR3 DNA: 42 bases, framed from base 1. The germline V gene yields SGDLS for CDR1 and YYNGEE for CDR2. The CDR3 regions of human TCRbeta chains were subjected to immunosequencing. The authors' pipeline ran thus. TCRs in the repertoires were matched against a reference library of SARS-CoV-2-specific TCRs that had been generated with the MIRA antigen-specificity platform. Breadth was defined as the fraction of unique TCRs that were SARS-CoV-2-associated. Depth was defined as the fraction of total T cells that were SARS-CoV-2-associated. Using the MIRA data, each spike-specific TCR was mapped to the spike region that the TCR reacts to and placed in a CD4 or CD8 class. Log10-transformed breadth and depth values were compared by one-way ANOVA with Sidak's multiple comparisons tests. In its TCRdb copy, this immuneACCESS table keeps in-frame sequences only and misses some clones. Where compared with another copy, unresolved V genes explain less than half of these, and the others have no known cause. The D gene and trimming were derived from the DNA, and the V and J assignments and clone size from that table. This sample has about 140,000 clones in its table, and approximately 92% of those were observed once. Together, the top ten hold around 2.5% of the sample.

The time point label on this specimen signifies: baseline before first vaccination. The vaccinee samples were drawn from two UK trials, COV001 and COV002, one of which was a single-blind randomized controlled phase 2/3 trial testing AZD1222 (ChAdOx1 nCoV-19) in healthy adults. For TCRbeta chain sequencing, PBMC samples were collected from trial participants at day 0 and at day 28 after the second dose. Findings and caveats that apply to the study as a whole: Reportedly, almost half of the unique spike-specific TCRs recognized epitopes lying outside the regions that are mutated in the B.1.351 and B.1.1.7 variants. Conclusions about previously exposed vaccinees were limited because only a handful of AZD1222 recipients were SARS-CoV-2 seropositive at baseline. Most participants were white British and females outnumbered males, and the authors suggested that clonal diversity may have been underestimated. In the small 56-69-year group, the increase in depth fell short of significance, most likely because of low power. Because no day 14 peak-response samples were available, repertoires were characterized only after the peak T cell response. Vaccine-associated CD4 TCRs spanned the whole spike protein, with dominant responses in regions 160-218 and 743-854. After two AZD1222 doses, both the breadth and the depth of spike-specific TCRs were significantly higher than at day 0 and than in MenACWY recipients.

The receptor chain draws on TRBV9 and TRBJ1-3, and the D gene may be TRBD1, 6 bases matching. The sequence came from an adult in good health. The sample in question was peripheral blood, obtained on day 0 of AZD1222 vaccination. The sequenced DNA: TGTGCCAGCACGGGGACAAGCTCTGGAAACACCATATATTTT. This is translated as CASTGTSSGNTIYF.